Presented here are 10 T cell receptor beta chains from one specimen sequenced in a study of high-grade serous ovarian cancer treatment subgroups. Tumor samples were obtained before definitive surgery or chemotherapy. Measured with immunoSEQ multiplex PCR; TCRdb has only the in-frame clones, and not every one. In the table there are roughly 4,600 clones, around 77% of which are singletons. Specimen: tumor tissue. The source of these receptors is a human donor with high-grade serous ovarian cancer.

This rearrangement joins TRBV10-3 to TRBJ1-3; no clear D. Germline V gene sequence: CDR1 ENHRY, CDR2 SYGVKD. The CDR3 runs 13 residues. Trimming left V 4 bases short and J 0 bases short, with 4 bases between. The CDR3 nucleotides read TGTGCCATCAGTGCCACCTCTGGAAACACCATATATTTT. It yields the protein CAISATSGNTIYF.

This clone turned up a few times. This rearrangement joins TRBV5-1 to TRBJ2-1, with 10 nucleotides matching TRBD2. Germline V lookup: CDR1 SGHRS, CDR2 YFSETQ. This CDR3 is built from 17 residues. V dropped 2 bases and J dropped 1; count of bases not matched to a gene: 6. DNA for the CDR3: TGCGCCAGCAGCTTATCAGCGGGAGGGCCGTCCTACAATGAGCAGTTCTTC. Translated: CASSLSAGGPSYNEQFF.

J is TRBJ1-1 and V is TRBV25-1; 9 bases are shared with TRBD1. CDR1 MGHDK and CDR2 SYGVNS come from the germline V gene. V was pared by 2 bases and J by 9 bases, with 7 bases of the junction left unmatched. The CDR3 runs 14 residues. CDR3 DNA sequence: TGTGCCAGCAGTGAAAAGGGGGACAGGGATCAAGCTTTCTTT. This encodes CASSEKGDRDQAFF. The entire variable domain, with the rest obtained from reference TRBV25-1 and TRBJ1-1, is as follows: EADIYQTPRYLVIGTGKKITLECSQTMGHDKMYWYQQDPGMELHLIHYSYGVNSTEKGDLSSESTVSRIRTEHFPLTLESARPSHTSQYLCASSEKGDRDQAFFGQGTRLTVV.

The gene calls are TRBV5-4 and TRBJ1-1; unclear D gene. V lost 0 bases to trimming and J lost 2 bases, with 8 bases between them. The CDR3 has 14 amino acids. CDR1 is SGHNT, CDR2 YYREEE, per germline (reference sequence). The CDR3 region is CASSLARANTEAFF. CDR3 coding DNA: TGTGCCAGCAGCTTGGCCCGGGCTAACACTGAAGCTTTCTTT.

The J gene is TRBJ2-3, the V gene TRBV7-3, with 13 bases lining up with TRBD2. V trimming: 5 bases; J trimming: 0 bases; junction bases outside the gene matches: 14. This CDR3 is built from 20 residues. Germline lookup yields CDR1 SGHTA and CDR2 FQGTGA. CDR3 sequence reads: CASSARGTSGTWGSTDTQYF. CDR3 DNA: TGTGCCAGCAGCGCGAGGGGGACTAGCGGGACCTGGGGTAGCACAGATACGCAGTATTTT.

The chain is built from TRBV7-9 and TRBJ2-7; D is uncertain. Per the germline V gene, CDR1 is SEHNR and CDR2 is FQNEAQ (reference sequence). Trimming removed 5 bases at V and 3 bases at J, with 11 bases between. The CDR3 is made up of 13 amino acids. In nucleotides, the CDR3 is TGTGCCAGCAGCCCCTGGTCCGACTACGAGCAGTACTTC. Translated, it gives CASSPWSDYEQYF. Full variable domain (rest looked up from reference TRBV7-9 and TRBJ2-7): DTGVSQNPRHKITKRGQNVTFRCDPISEHNRLYWYRQTLGQGPEFLTYFQNEAQLEKSRLLSDRFSAERPKGSFSTLEIQRTEQGDSAMYLCASSPWSDYEQYFGPGTRLTVT.

This clone showed up just once. In DNA, the CDR3 is TGTGCCATCAGTGGGGCGACTTCGCCCTACAATGAGCAGTTCTTC. This codes for CAISGATSPYNEQFF. This chain uses TRBV10-3 with TRBJ2-1; D remains ambiguous. The V gene lost 4 bases and the J gene lost 2 bases, with 12 bases spanning the gap. This CDR3 spans 15 amino acids. Looked up from germline, CDR1 is ENHRY and CDR2 is SYGVKD.

This clone came up once. The rearrangement joins TRBV4-3 to TRBJ1-4; TRBD1 matches 7 bases. The CDR3 totals 16 residues. The germline V gene encodes CDR1 LGHNA and CDR2 YSLEER. Losses at the gene ends were 2 bases for V and 8 bases for J; bases not matched to a gene: 11. The CDR3 region has the DNA TGCGCCAGCAGCCAATACGACAGGGCCTCAGACGAAAAACTGTTTTTT. Protein sequence: CASSQYDRASDEKLFF.

The chain joins TRBV30 to TRBJ2-7; D remains ambiguous. The CDR3 is made up of 12 amino acids. Germline lookup yields CDR1 GTSNPN and CDR2 SVGIG (reference sequence). Trimming left V 0 bases short and J 6 bases short, with 9 bases between. CDR3 sequence reads: CAWSVQWGEQYF. CDR3 DNA: TGTGCCTGGAGTGTACAATGGGGCGAGCAGTACTTC.

In regard to this clone: A junction end diverges from the germline sequence, so it may reflect a read error. The chain is built from TRBV7-7 and TRBJ2-5, with TRBD2 identical over 13 bases. The CDR3 totals 15 residues. Germline V lookup: CDR1 SSHAT, CDR2 FNYEAQ (reference sequence). The CDR3 DNA reads as TGTGCTAGCAGCGATCGACTAGCGGGGGGACAGACCCAGTACTTC. Translated, it gives CASSDRLAGGQTQYF.